Following are 21 T cell receptor beta chains from one sample sequenced in a study of beta chain features in type 1 diabetes. Every bit of the isolated RNA underwent reverse transcription, so sequencing read expressed TCRB transcripts. Clones were read by immunoSEQ multiplex PCR, and TCRdb kept only the in-frame ones, dropping some. The data hold roughly 350,000 clones, with 11% observed a single time. Source material: naive CD4+ T cells from blood. Receptor source: a woman aged 30 to 39 in good health.

This clone was observed a handful of times. The gene calls are TRBV14 and TRBJ2-2; 7 nucleotides match TRBD1. Germline CDR1 reads SGHDN; CDR2 reads FVKESK. The V and J ends lost 3 bases and 1 base, in that order; junction bases with no gene match: 11. The CDR3 has 18 residues. The CDR3 DNA reads as TGTGCCAGCAGCCACTATAGGGGACAGAAGAAGAACACCGGGGAGCTGTTTTTT. It yields the protein CASSHYRGQKKNTGELFF.

About this clone: One end of the junction is discordant with germline, which a read error may explain. The rearrangement joins TRBV7-7 to TRBJ2-5, with TRBD2 matching 15 bases. Looked up from germline, CDR1 is SSHAT and CDR2 is FNYEAQ (reference sequence). The CDR3 contains 16 residues. CDR3 nucleotide sequence: TGTGCTAGCAGCTTGGGACTAGCGGGGGGCCAAGAGACCCAGTACTTC. It translates to CASSLGLAGGQETQYF.

In its sample, this clone was seen a few times. Other DNA sequences from this sample encode an identical CDR3 as well. The rearrangement joins TRBV7-2 to TRBJ2-7; TRBD1 might be the D (5 bases). This CDR3 contains 12 residues. V was trimmed by 5 bases and J by 3 bases, leaving 8 bases between them. From germline, CDR1 is SGHTA and CDR2 FQGNSA. The CDR3 DNA sequence: TGTGCCAGCAGCCTCACAGGCTACGAGCAGTACTTC. Encoded protein: CASSLTGYEQYF.

This clone was detected only a few times. The V and J genes are TRBV11-3 and TRBJ2-5, with TRBD2 identical over 8 bases. The V gene end was trimmed by 5 bases and the J gene end by 7 bases; junction bases not matched to a gene: 6. CDR3 size: 13 residues. Germline CDR1 is SGHNT and CDR2 is YENEEA. Here the CDR3 reads CASSPGGGRTQYF. CDR3 DNA sequence: TGTGCCAGCAGCCCCGGGGGGGGACGGACCCAGTACTTC.

This clone showed up just a few times. This chain links TRBV5-1 with TRBJ2-3; 15 positions agree with TRBD2. CDR1 is SGHRS and CDR2 is YFSETQ in the germline V gene. The CDR3 is 18 amino acids. With V trimmed by 2 bases and J by 0 bases, 4 bases remained unmatched. The CDR3 coding sequence is TGCGCCAGCAGCTTTGGACTAGCGGGAGGGACTAGCACAGATACGCAGTATTTT. This gives the protein CASSFGLAGGTSTDTQYF.

The chain joins TRBV29-1 to TRBJ2-1, with a tentative D call TRBD1 (6 bases). Germline values: CDR1 SQVTM, CDR2 ANQGSEA. This CDR3 contains 14 residues. Trimming left V 4 bases short and J 3 bases short, with 13 bases between. The CDR3 coding sequence is TGCAGCGTTGGTCGGCAGGGGATCTACAATGAGCAGTTCTTC. It encodes CSVGRQGIYNEQFF.

The V call is TRBV2, the J call TRBJ2-5, with D possibly TRBD1 on 6 matching bases. CDR1 is SNHLY and CDR2 is FYNNEI in the germline V gene. This CDR3 is 13 amino acids long. The germline V and J ends were trimmed by 7 bases and 5 bases, with 14 bases remaining between them. The CDR3, as DNA: TGTGCCAGCACCGAGATACAGGGCGAGACCCAGTACTTC. Amino acid sequence: CASTEIQGETQYF.

This chain uses TRBV4-2 with TRBJ2-1, with D maybe TRBD2 (5 bases). The CDR3 has 17 amino acids. V shed 0 bases and J shed 5 bases, with 17 bases lying between them. CDR1 is LGHNA and CDR2 is YNFKEQ in the germline V gene. CDR3 loop: CASSQDSGLAPDNEQFF. The CDR3 DNA is TGTGCCAGCAGCCAAGACAGTGGCTTAGCGCCCGACAATGAGCAGTTCTTC.

This clone was seen a handful of times. J is TRBJ2-5 and V is TRBV9; 7 bases are shared with TRBD1. The V and J ends lost 0 bases and 2 bases, in that order; junction bases with no gene match: 1. The CDR3 covers 14 residues. In germline, CDR1 is SGDLS, CDR2 YYNGEE. The CDR3 here is CASSVGGQQETQYF. The CDR3 DNA sequence: TGTGCCAGCAGCGTAGGGGGACAGCAAGAGACCCAGTACTTC.

The genes are TRBV4-2 and TRBJ2-3; 11 bases align to TRBD2. Germline lookup yields CDR1 LGHNA and CDR2 YNFKEQ. The V gene end was trimmed by 1 base and the J gene end by 0 bases; junction bases not matched to a gene: 3. The CDR3 contains 17 residues. This CDR3 reads CASSQAGLAESTDTQYF. The CDR3 nucleotides read TGTGCCAGCAGCCAAGCGGGACTAGCGGAAAGCACAGATACGCAGTATTTT.

This clone was detected a few times. The gene calls are TRBV30 and TRBJ1-5; TRBD1 matches 8 bases. Per germline, CDR1 GTSNPN and CDR2 SVGIG (reference sequence). V was pared by 1 base and J by 2 bases, with 10 bases of the junction left unmatched. The CDR3 covers 17 residues. The CDR3 sequence: CAWSADRDFEGNQPQHF. The CDR3 DNA follows: TGTGCCTGGAGTGCGGACAGGGACTTTGAGGGCAATCAGCCCCAGCATTTT.

Of note for this clone: The sample holds other DNA sequences that translate to the same CDR3. The chain has TRBV7-2 and TRBJ2-7; D perhaps matches TRBD1 (5 bases). The CDR3 is 13 amino acids. Germline V gives CDR1 SGHTA, CDR2 FQGNSA. The V end lost 6 bases, the J end lost 1 base, and 10 bases lay between the germline ends. CDR3 coding DNA: TGTGCCAGCAGTTCTCCAGGGTCCTACGAGCAGTACTTC. Amino acids: CASSSPGSYEQYF.

The gene calls are TRBV27 and TRBJ1-2; a weak D match, TRBD1 (5 bases). Germline values: CDR1 MNHEY, CDR2 SMNVEV (reference sequence). The ends were cut back, 0 bases at V and 8 bases at J, with 10 bases in the middle. The CDR3 runs 13 residues. In DNA, the CDR3 is TGTGCCAGCAGTTTATCAAGGGGAGGAGGCTACACCTTC. It is translated as CASSLSRGGGYTF.

This clone was seen a handful of times. The rearrangement joins TRBV4-2 to TRBJ2-1; a possible D gene is TRBD2 (6 bases). Trimming removed 1 base from V and 6 bases from J, with 13 bases in between. CDR1 LGHNA and CDR2 YNFKEQ come from the germline V gene. This CDR3 contains 15 residues. The CDR3 bases are TGTGCCAGCAGCCAAGGGCTAGCGACGGGCAATGAGCAGTTCTTC. Its protein is CASSQGLATGNEQFF.

This clone has only a few counts. V usage is TRBV5-4 and J usage is TRBJ2-5, with D perhaps TRBD1 (6 bases). Trimming took 4 bases from V and 5 from J, leaving 18 bases between them. The CDR3 is 15 residues long. Per germline, CDR1 SGHNT and CDR2 YYREEE (reference sequence). CDR3 nucleotide sequence: TGTGCCAGCAGCCGCGCACAGGGTGTAGGGGAGACCCAGTACTTC. It is translated as CASSRAQGVGETQYF.

The chain is built from TRBV29-1 and TRBJ2-1; D remains ambiguous. The CDR3 covers 12 residues. V was cut by 5 bases and J by 10 bases, with 15 bases left in between. CDR1 SQVTM and CDR2 ANQGSEA come from the germline V gene. The CDR3 protein is CSVFPPSGEQFF. CDR3 in DNA: TGCAGCGTTTTTCCGCCTAGTGGGGAGCAGTTCTTC.

The chain has TRBV18 and TRBJ2-5; D possibly corresponds to TRBD2 (5 bases). V was trimmed by 0 bases and J by 5 bases, leaving 13 bases between them. From germline, CDR1 is KGHSH and CDR2 LQKENI. The CDR3 contains 15 residues. Here the CDR3 DNA reads TGTGCCAGCTCACCACCGTCGCTAGGCGGGGAGACCCAGTACTTC. Protein: CASSPPSLGGETQYF.

This clone was picked up a small number of times. The chain has TRBV11-1 and TRBJ2-5; 7 bases align to TRBD2. J lost 1 base, V lost 2 bases, and 7 bases had no gene match. The CDR3 extends over 16 amino acids. Germline V CDR1 and CDR2: SGHAT, FQDESV (reference sequence). The CDR3 here is CASSLFEGGSQETQYF. The CDR3 region has the DNA TGTGCCAGCAGCTTATTTGAGGGAGGGAGCCAAGAGACCCAGTACTTC.

The CDR3, as DNA: TGTGCCAGCAGTTACGGGCAGGGTTTCGAGACCCAGTACTTC. Its protein is CASSYGQGFETQYF. The chain couples TRBV6-5 to TRBJ2-5; tentatively, D is TRBD1 (5 bases). This CDR3 has 14 amino acids. In germline, CDR1 is MNHEY, CDR2 SVGAGI. V lost 2 bases and J lost 5, with 12 bases in between.

V gene TRBV29-1 combines with J gene TRBJ2-1; 11 bases fit TRBD2. Looked up from germline, CDR1 is SQVTM and CDR2 is ANQGSEA. The CDR3 sequence is 14 residues long. J lost 5 bases, V lost 7 bases, and 7 bases had no gene match. The CDR3 here is CSATRLAGHNEQFF. CDR3 DNA: TGCAGCGCCACCAGACTAGCGGGGCACAATGAGCAGTTCTTC.

This clone was observed a handful of times. This chain uses TRBV5-1 with TRBJ2-1, with 10 bases matching TRBD1. Germline CDR1 is SGHRS and CDR2 is YFSETQ. The CDR3 extends over 15 amino acids. V dropped 0 bases and J dropped 6; count of bases not matched to a gene: 3. The DNA of the CDR3 is TGCGCCAGCAGCTTGGCCAGGACAGGGGGCAATGAGCAGTTCTTC. This translates into CASSLARTGGNEQFF.